This is a list of T cell receptor beta chains from one sample in a study of shared clonotypes between healthy human individuals. This table comes from immunoSEQ multiplex PCR, and its TCRdb copy is limited to in-frame clones, with some not included. Of 600,000 to 750,000 clones in the sample, less than 95% are singletons; the top ten hold less than 40%. The sample was memory CD8+ T cells from PBMCs. The receptors derive from a man between 18 and 35 years old in good health. Some clones in this sample may be carry-over from other donors' samples. Both conserved end residues are part of each CDR3. D genes are given only for firm matches. Some rows have no size entry. The others give once, few or many, or a class for an expanded clone.

d_call j_call v_call clone_size cdr3_nt cdr3_aa
. TRBJ2-1 TRBV6-5 . TGTGCCAGCAGTTACTCGAGAGCCGGGTCCTACAATGAGCAGTTCTTC CASSYSRAGSYNEQFF
TRBD2 TRBJ2-7 TRBV5-4 few TGTGCCAGCAGCTTCGGACTAGCGGGATCCTACGAGCAGTACTTC CASSFGLAGSYEQYF
TRBD2 TRBJ2-1 TRBV6-4 few TGTGCCAGCAGTGGTCTAGCGGGTGCCTACAATGAGCAGTTCTTC CASSGLAGAYNEQFF
TRBD2 TRBJ2-7 TRBV19 . TGTGCCAGTAGTATGTTGGCGGGGGGGCCCTACGAGCAGTACTTC CASSMLAGGPYEQYF
. TRBJ2-4 TRBV27 . TGTGCCAGCAGTTTATCGGAACGGGACACACAAAACATTCAGTACTTC CASSLSERDTQNIQYF
TRBD1 TRBJ1-2 TRBV29-1 . TGCAGCGTTGAATTTCCGGACAGGGATCACACCTTC CSVEFPDRDHTF
. TRBJ2-7 TRBV27 . TGTGCCAGCAGTTTATATTGGGGGGTTCAATCCCACGAGCAGTACTTC CASSLYWGVQSHEQYF
TRBD1 TRBJ1-2 TRBV7-8 . TGTGCCAGCAGCTTAGCCCAGGGGGAAGTTTATGGCTACACCTTC CASSLAQGEVYGYTF
TRBD1 TRBJ1-3 TRBV2 . TGTGCCAGCAGTGAAGCAGGTTTGGACAGGGACACCATATATTTT CASSEAGLDRDTIYF
. TRBJ2-1 TRBV30 . TGTGCCTGGAGGGGGACCCACGAGCAGTTCTTC CAWRGTHEQFF
. TRBJ2-1 TRBV25-1 . TGTGCCAGCAGTGAATATCTAGGACACAATGAGCAGTTCTTC CASSEYLGHNEQFF
TRBD1 TRBJ1-2 TRBV6-1 . TGTGCCAGCAGGGGCGGACAGGGTAACGGCTACACCTTC CASRGGQGNGYTF
. TRBJ2-7 TRBV25-1 . TGTGCCAGCATTTATAAGAGAGTCTCCTACGAGCAGTACTTC CASIYKRVSYEQYF
TRBD1 TRBJ2-7 TRBV19 . TGTGCCAGTAGTACCGGACAGGGGTCGGCCGAGCAGTACTTC CASSTGQGSAEQYF
. TRBJ2-7 TRBV11-2 . TGTGCCAGCAGCTTACCCCCGGGGGCCTACGAGCAGTACTTC CASSLPPGAYEQYF
TRBD2 TRBJ2-1 TRBV12-5 once TGTGCTAGTGGCAGGCGGGAGGGCCTTGATAATGAGCAGTTCTTC CASGRREGLDNEQFF
. TRBJ2-7 TRBV29-1 . TGCAGCGCCGGAGGAGTCGAGCAGTACTTC CSAGGVEQYF